The 31 T cell receptor beta chains below were found in one sample sequenced in a study of blood T cell repertoires in COVID-19. The repertoire was sequenced with immunoSEQ multiplex PCR; TCRdb's copy has only in-frame clones and lacks some. Of just under 65,000 clones detected, more than 60% appear once; the ten largest clones hold 5.3%. What was sequenced was peripheral blood. The receptors derive from a human donor in a cohort sampled during active COVID-19.

The chain joins TRBV11-1 to TRBJ2-3, with 9 bases lining up with TRBD1. Germline V gene lookup returns CDR1 SGHAT and CDR2 FQDESV (reference sequence). The CDR3 spans 16 residues. With 5 bases clipped from V and 5 bases from J, the junction kept 11 bases outside the gene matches. Here the CDR3 reads CASSPFRDREGDTQYF. The CDR3 DNA follows: TGTGCCAGCAGCCCGTTCCGGGACAGGGAAGGAGATACGCAGTATTTT.

This clone turned up a few times. The genes are TRBV5-4 and TRBJ2-6; 8 nucleotides match TRBD1. Per the germline V gene, CDR1 is SGHNT and CDR2 is YYREEE (reference sequence). Losses at the gene ends were 7 bases for V and 0 bases for J; bases not matched to a gene: 3. The CDR3 sequence is 15 residues long. This CDR3 reads CASSDRGSGANVLTF. Here the CDR3 DNA reads TGTGCCAGCTCAGACAGGGGCTCTGGGGCCAACGTCCTGACTTTC. Complete variable domain (other parts from reference TRBV5-4 and TRBJ2-6): ETGVTQSPTHLIKTRGQQVTLRCSSQSGHNTVSWYQQALGQGPQFIFQYYREEENGRGNFPPRFSGLQFPNYSSELNVNALELDDSALYLCASSDRGSGANVLTFGAGSRLTVL.

This clone turned up a few times. The chain combines TRBV6-6 with TRBJ2-7; maybe TRBD1 (6 bases). V was cut by 5 bases and J by 1 base, with 9 bases left in between. This CDR3 has 13 residues. The germline CDR1 and CDR2 sequences are MNHNY and SVGAGI (reference sequence). The CDR3 sequence: CASSKTGSYEQYF. CDR3 in DNA: TGTGCCAGCAGTAAGACAGGTTCCTACGAGCAGTACTTC.

The rearrangement links TRBV3-1 (or the pseudogene TRBV3-2) to TRBJ1-1, with a weak D call TRBD1 (6 bases). This CDR3 has 12 amino acids. The ends were cut back, 9 bases at V and 3 bases at J, with 11 bases in the middle. CDR1 is LGHDT and CDR2 is YNNKEL in the germline V gene (reference sequence). CDR3 DNA: TGTGCCAGTAGACAGGATCACACTGAAGCTTTCTTT. This encodes CASRQDHTEAFF.

Concerning this clone: Just one base apart from a much larger clone, this may be a read error. Other DNA sequences from this sample encode an identical CDR3 as well. The V and J genes are TRBV2 and TRBJ2-7; possibly TRBD1 for D (5 bases). The CDR3 has 13 amino acids. Looked up from germline, CDR1 is SNHLY and CDR2 is FYNNEI. As DNA, the CDR3 is TGTGCCGCAAGACAGTTCCGCTTATATTGGCAGTATTTC. Its protein is CAARQFRLYWQYF.

This chain joins TRBV7-9 and TRBJ1-2, with 7 positions matching TRBD1. This CDR3 comprises 17 residues. The V gene end was trimmed by 1 base and the J gene end by 7 bases; junction bases not matched to a gene: 15. Germline-derived CDR1 and CDR2 are SEHNR and FQNEAQ (reference sequence). The CDR3 loop reads CASSLVARTGDNFGYTF. The CDR3 nucleotides read TGTGCCAGCAGCTTAGTCGCGCGAACAGGGGACAATTTTGGCTACACCTTC.

V usage is TRBV14 and J usage is TRBJ1-4, with 7 positions matching TRBD1. The germline gives CDR1 SGHDN, CDR2 FVKESK. The J segment lost 3 bases and the V segment lost 1 base, leaving 5 bases of the junction unmatched. The length of the CDR3 is 16 residues. The CDR3 here is CASSQADRVANEKLFF. The CDR3 DNA is TGTGCCAGCAGCCAAGCTGACAGGGTGGCTAATGAAAAACTGTTTTTT.

V is TRBV2 and J is TRBJ1-6; possible D gene TRBD1, 6 bases. This CDR3 is built from 14 residues. V lost 1 base, J lost 10 bases, and 11 bases lay in between. Germline-derived CDR1 and CDR2 are SNHLY and FYNNEI. The CDR3 spells CASSEVQGNSPLHF. The CDR3 nucleotides are TGTGCCAGCAGTGAAGTACAGGGTAACTCACCCCTCCACTTT. The entire variable domain, with the rest obtained from reference TRBV2 and TRBJ1-6, is as follows: EPEVTQTPSHQVTQMGQEVILRCVPISNHLYFYWYRQILGQKVEFLVSFYNNEISEKSEIFDDQFSVERPDGSNFTLKIRSTKLEDSAMYFCASSEVQGNSPLHFGNGTRLTVT.

The chain combines TRBV6-5 with TRBJ2-5, with 8 bases aligning to TRBD1. The V gene end was trimmed by 6 bases and the J gene end by 7 bases; junction bases not matched to a gene: 13. The CDR3 totals 15 residues. Germline V lookup: CDR1 MNHEY, CDR2 SVGAGI. The CDR3 DNA is TGTGCCAGCAGAAAAGGACAGGGCATGGGGTGGACCCAGTACTTC. Translated, it gives CASRKGQGMGWTQYF.

This clone appeared once. The rearrangement joins TRBV25-1 to TRBJ2-2, with D perhaps TRBD1 (6 bases). Germline loops: CDR1 MGHDK, CDR2 SYGVNS. V was trimmed by 8 bases and J by 6 bases, leaving 19 bases between them. There are 15 residues in the CDR3. The CDR3 sequence is CASCRGDAQAGELFF. The CDR3, as DNA: TGTGCCAGCTGCAGGGGTGATGCCCAGGCCGGGGAGCTGTTTTTT.

This chain uses TRBV11-2 with TRBJ1-4; tentatively, D is TRBD1 (6 bases). Germline values: CDR1 SGHAT, CDR2 FQNNGV. Trimming shortened V by 2 bases and J by 6 bases, and 13 bases separated the two germline ends. This CDR3 has 15 residues. Here the CDR3 reads CASSLQGKTDEKLFF. CDR3 nucleotide sequence: TGTGCCAGCAGCTTACAGGGGAAAACAGATGAAAAACTGTTTTTT.

The chain joins TRBV5-4 to TRBJ1-4, with 10 nucleotides matching TRBD1. The germline gives CDR1 SGHNT, CDR2 YYREEE (reference sequence). Germline trimming cut 4 bases from V and 7 bases from J; bases unmatched to any gene: 7. This CDR3 spans 15 amino acids. CDR3 sequence reads: CASSEGQGIGEKLFF. Here the CDR3 DNA reads TGTGCCAGCAGCGAGGGACAGGGGATCGGTGAAAAACTGTTTTTT.

This clone occurred a few times. This chain connects TRBV6-5 to TRBJ1-2, with 9 nucleotides matching TRBD1. V shed 6 bases, J shed 8 bases, and the junction held 7 bases outside the gene matches. Germline lookup yields CDR1 MNHEY and CDR2 SVGAGI. CDR3 length equals 13 residues. The CDR3 DNA follows: TGTGCCAGCAGCCGGACAGGGGTGGGCGGCTACACCTTC. This encodes CASSRTGVGGYTF.

V and J are TRBV19 and TRBJ2-2, with a weak D call TRBD1 (5 bases). The CDR3 spans 15 residues. Germline CDR1 is LNHDA and CDR2 is SQIVND (reference sequence). The V gene lost 4 bases and the J gene lost 1 base, with 10 bases spanning the gap. Written as DNA, the CDR3 is TGTGCCAGTAGTAACCACGACAGGAACACCGGGGAGCTGTTTTTT. Its protein is CASSNHDRNTGELFF.

V is TRBV11-2 and J is TRBJ2-1, with TRBD2 matching 11 bases. Per the germline V gene, CDR1 is SGHAT and CDR2 is FQNNGV. The CDR3 has 14 amino acids. The V and J ends lost 1 base and 13 bases, in that order; junction bases with no gene match: 6. CDR3 region: CASSLGPSGGFQFF. In DNA, the CDR3 is TGTGCCAGCAGCTTAGGTCCTAGCGGGGGGTTTCAGTTCTTC. Based on the CDR3 plus reference TRBV11-2 and TRBJ2-1, the full variable domain is EAGVAQSPRYKIIEKRQSVAFWCNPISGHATLYWYQQILGQGPKLLIQFQNNGVVDDSQLPKDRFSAERLKGVDSTLKIQPAKLEDSAVYLCASSLGPSGGFQFFGPGTRLTVL.

The chain links TRBV7-2 to TRBJ2-2; 9 positions match TRBD1. V gave up 1 base and J gave up 1 base; unmatched junction bases: 7. CDR3 length: 18 amino acids. In germline, CDR1 is SGHTA, CDR2 FQGNSA. The CDR3 DNA sequence: TGTGCCAGCAGCTTAGGACTAGGGACAGGGTGGAACACCGGGGAGCTGTTTTTT. Its translation: CASSLGLGTGWNTGELFF.

In nucleotides, the CDR3 is TGTGCCAGCAGCATAACCCAGGGGTCCACAGATACGCAGTATTTT. Encoded protein: CASSITQGSTDTQYF. This chain connects TRBV7-2 to TRBJ2-3, with D perhaps TRBD1 (6 bases). With 5 bases removed from V and 2 bases from J, the gap between germline ends came to 14 bases. The CDR3 length is 15 residues. CDR1 is SGHTA, CDR2 FQGNSA, per germline.

V usage is TRBV6-5 and J usage is TRBJ2-1; 10 bases agree with TRBD2. Germline trimming cut 6 bases from V and 8 bases from J; bases unmatched to any gene: 10. Germline values: CDR1 MNHEY, CDR2 SVGAGI. There are 15 residues in the CDR3. This CDR3 is CASSQYSGGPYEQFF. CDR3 coding DNA: TGTGCCAGCAGCCAATATAGCGGGGGGCCATATGAGCAGTTCTTC.

This clone was detected a few times. The chain uses TRBV4-2 and TRBJ2-7, with TRBD2 identical over 13 bases. The germline gives CDR1 LGHNA, CDR2 YNFKEQ. The J segment lost 3 bases and the V segment lost 0 bases, leaving 5 bases of the junction unmatched. This CDR3 is 17 amino acids long. The CDR3 spells CASSQDGTSGTGYEQYF. Written as DNA, the CDR3 is TGTGCCAGCAGCCAAGATGGGACTAGCGGGACCGGCTACGAGCAGTACTTC.

The V gene is TRBV7-9, the J gene TRBJ1-6; D is perhaps TRBD1 (5 bases). From germline, CDR1 is SEHNR and CDR2 FQNEAQ (reference sequence). The CDR3 sequence is 14 residues long. Between the trimmed V and J ends, which lost 4 bases and 6 bases, there was a span of 10 bases. The CDR3 loop is CASSSAGRNSPLHF. CDR3 DNA: TGTGCCAGCAGCTCTGCAGGGCGTAATTCACCCCTCCACTTT.

V gene TRBV10-3 combines with J gene TRBJ1-5; D unresolved. CDR1 ENHRY and CDR2 SYGVKD come from the germline V gene. CDR3 size: 13 residues. V lost 0 bases, J lost 7 bases, and 7 bases lay in between. The CDR3 is CAISESQEQPQHF. The CDR3 region has the DNA TGTGCCATCAGTGAGTCCCAGGAACAGCCCCAGCATTTT.

The J gene is TRBJ2-3, the V gene TRBV2; a possible D gene is TRBD1 (7 bases). This CDR3 is built from 16 residues. Trimming shortened V by 6 bases and J by 1 base, and 17 bases separated the two germline ends. Germline CDR1 is SNHLY and CDR2 is FYNNEI. Here the CDR3 reads CASRSDREARTDTQYF. The CDR3, as DNA: TGTGCCAGCAGGTCCGACAGGGAGGCCCGCACAGATACGCAGTATTTT.

The count of this clone is one. CDR3 bases: TGTGCCAGCAGTGAATCAGTCAGGGATTATGGCTACACCTTC. Encoded protein: CASSESVRDYGYTF. The gene calls are TRBV6-1 and TRBJ1-2, with D possibly being TRBD1 (5 bases). The CDR3 runs to 14 residues. V was pared by 2 bases and J by 5 bases, with 12 bases between. Germline V gene data show CDR1 as MNHNS and CDR2 as SASEGT.

This chain connects TRBV6-2 or TRBV6-3 to TRBJ1-2; D gene ambiguous. Germline values: CDR1 MNHEY, CDR2 SVGEGT. The CDR3 loop spans 14 amino acids. V was cut by 2 bases and J by 4 bases, with 11 bases left in between. The CDR3 bases are TGTGCCAGCAGTTACGATGCCAGTGGCTATGGCTACACCTTC. Translated: CASSYDASGYGYTF.

This clone has a single count. The V call is TRBV3-1 (or the pseudogene TRBV3-2), the J call TRBJ1-1; possible D gene TRBD1, 6 bases. This CDR3 region has 14 residues. Germline assignment: CDR1 LGHDT and CDR2 YNNKEL (reference sequence). V shed 3 bases and J shed 1 base, with 9 bases lying between them. The CDR3 protein is CASSHRTANTEAFF. In DNA, the CDR3 is TGTGCCAGCAGCCACCGGACAGCGAACACTGAAGCTTTCTTT.

This clone was seen only a few times. The V call is TRBV9, the J call TRBJ2-7; maybe TRBD2 (7 bases). Trimming removed 4 bases at V and 6 bases at J, with 17 bases between. Germline CDR1 is SGDLS and CDR2 is YYNGEE. The CDR3 totals 14 residues. Here the CDR3 reads CASSPTGGSSEQYF. The CDR3 DNA is TGTGCCAGCAGCCCCACGGGGGGCTCGAGCGAGCAGTACTTC.

This clone was observed a handful of times. V is TRBV10-2 and J is TRBJ1-4, with 7 bases identical to TRBD1. Losses at the gene ends were 6 bases for V and 3 bases for J; bases not matched to a gene: 7. Germline-derived CDR1 and CDR2 are WSHSY and SAAADI. The CDR3 is 15 residues long. As DNA, the CDR3 is TGCGCCAGCAGGGAGGGGGGACAGCCTAATGAAAAACTGTTTTTT. Translation: CASREGGQPNEKLFF.

This chain connects TRBV28 to TRBJ1-1; D unresolved. Between the trimmed V and J ends, which lost 7 bases and 3 bases, there was a span of 9 bases. The length of the CDR3 is 12 residues. Germline CDR1 is MDHEN and CDR2 is SYDVKM. DNA of the CDR3: TGTGCCAGCAAGGAGGGAGACACTGAAGCTTTCTTT. Amino acids: CASKEGDTEAFF.

This rearrangement joins TRBV28 to TRBJ2-3; TRBD2 is a possible D gene (5 bases). Per germline, CDR1 MDHEN and CDR2 SYDVKM. Trimming stripped 2 bases from V and 1 base from J, with 7 bases between. The CDR3 consists of 14 residues. Here the CDR3 reads CASSLAGRTDTQYF. CDR3 bases: TGTGCCAGCAGTTTAGCGGGTCGCACAGATACGCAGTATTTT.

This chain joins TRBV12-5 and TRBJ1-2, with a possible D match to TRBD1 (6 bases). The CDR3 consists of 15 residues. Trimming removed 1 base at V and 4 bases at J, with 13 bases between. The germline V gene encodes CDR1 LGHNT and CDR2 FRNRAP. The chain's CDR3 is CASGLDGGHSYGYTF. The DNA of the CDR3 is TGTGCTAGTGGTTTGGACGGGGGGCACAGCTATGGCTACACCTTC.

As DNA, the CDR3 is TGTGCCAGCAGTGCGGGTTCGCGGGGGGCCTTCAATGAGCAGTTCTTC. Its translation is CASSAGSRGAFNEQFF. The genes are TRBV2 and TRBJ2-1; TRBD2 agrees at 8 bases. In germline, CDR1 is SNHLY, CDR2 FYNNEI. This CDR3 has 16 amino acids. V trimming: 4 bases; J trimming: 6 bases; junction bases outside the gene matches: 11.